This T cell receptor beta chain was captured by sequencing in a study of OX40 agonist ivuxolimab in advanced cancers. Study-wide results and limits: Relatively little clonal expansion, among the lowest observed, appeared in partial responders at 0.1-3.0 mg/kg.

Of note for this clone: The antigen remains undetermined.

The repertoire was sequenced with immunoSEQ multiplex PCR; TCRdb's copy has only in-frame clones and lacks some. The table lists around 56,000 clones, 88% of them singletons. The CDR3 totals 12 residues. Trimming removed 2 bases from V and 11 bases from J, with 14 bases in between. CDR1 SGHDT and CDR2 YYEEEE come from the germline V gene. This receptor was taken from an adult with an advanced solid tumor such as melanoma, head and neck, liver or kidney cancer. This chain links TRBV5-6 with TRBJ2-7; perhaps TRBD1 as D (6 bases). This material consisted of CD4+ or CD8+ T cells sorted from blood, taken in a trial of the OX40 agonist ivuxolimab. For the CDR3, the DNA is TGTGCCAGCAGCTTCTTACAGGGAACTGAGTACTTC. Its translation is CASSFLQGTEYF.